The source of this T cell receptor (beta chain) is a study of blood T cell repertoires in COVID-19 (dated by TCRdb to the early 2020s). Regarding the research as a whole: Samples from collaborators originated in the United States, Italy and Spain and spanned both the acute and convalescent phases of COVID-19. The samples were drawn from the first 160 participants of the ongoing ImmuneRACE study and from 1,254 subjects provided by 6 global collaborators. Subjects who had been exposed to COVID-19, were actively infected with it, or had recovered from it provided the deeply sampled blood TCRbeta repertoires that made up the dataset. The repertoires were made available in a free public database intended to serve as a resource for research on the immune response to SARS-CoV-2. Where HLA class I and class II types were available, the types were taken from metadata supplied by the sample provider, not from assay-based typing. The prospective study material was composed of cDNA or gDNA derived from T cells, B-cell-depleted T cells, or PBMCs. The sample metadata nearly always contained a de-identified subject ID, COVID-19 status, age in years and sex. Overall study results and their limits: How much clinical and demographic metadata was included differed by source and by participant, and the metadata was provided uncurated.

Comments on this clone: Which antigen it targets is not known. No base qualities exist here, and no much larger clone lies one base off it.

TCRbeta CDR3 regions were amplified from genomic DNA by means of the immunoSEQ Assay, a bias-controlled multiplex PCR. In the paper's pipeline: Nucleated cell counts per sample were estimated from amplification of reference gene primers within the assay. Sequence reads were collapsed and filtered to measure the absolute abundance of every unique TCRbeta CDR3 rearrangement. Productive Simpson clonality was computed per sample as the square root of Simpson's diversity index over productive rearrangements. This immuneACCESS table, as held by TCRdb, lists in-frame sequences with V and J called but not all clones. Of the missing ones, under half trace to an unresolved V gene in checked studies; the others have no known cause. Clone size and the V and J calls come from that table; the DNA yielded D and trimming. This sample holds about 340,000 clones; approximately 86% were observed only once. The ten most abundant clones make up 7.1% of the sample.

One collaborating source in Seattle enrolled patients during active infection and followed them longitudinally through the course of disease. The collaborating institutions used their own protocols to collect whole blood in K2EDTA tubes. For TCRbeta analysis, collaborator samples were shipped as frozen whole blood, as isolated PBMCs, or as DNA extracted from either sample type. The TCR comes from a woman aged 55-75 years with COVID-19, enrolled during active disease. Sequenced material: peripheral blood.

The CDR3 corresponds to CASSRQGKENTIYF. Here is the DNA: TGTGCCAGTAGTCGACAGGGGAAGGAAAACACCATATATTTT. In this chain, TRBV19 is recombined with TRBJ1-3, and 8 junctional nucleotides match TRBD1. There are 14 amino acids in the CDR3, from cysteine to phenylalanine inclusive. Here the CDR3 DNA is all that survives: 42 bases in frame from base 1. Germline trimming: 5 bases from V, 6 bases from J; junction bases outside gene matches: 6. CDR1 and CDR2 are read off the germline V gene (reference sequence) as LNHDA and SQIVND.